One T cell receptor beta chain is described in this entry. Its cognate antigen is unknown. This sample is drawn from a study of response to subunit inactivated influenza vaccine. The study, taken as a whole, reports: Authors suggested seasonal influenza vaccinations each recruit few new T cells.

Germline V gene sequence: CDR1 MNHEY, CDR2 SMNVEV (reference sequence). V lost 3 bases, J lost 4 bases, and 10 bases stayed unmatched. The CDR3 runs 16 residues. TCRdb analysed the RT-PCR reads with MiXCR anew, one entry per CDR3 protein. The sample yields roughly 700,000 distinct CDR3 sequences, 14% seen once. This sequence joins TRBV27 and TRBJ2-7, with TRBD1 identical over 9 bases. The specimen was PBMCs from blood, collected 14 to 15 days before vaccination. This TCR was sampled from a man aged 45-65 years who received an inactivated influenza vaccine. The CDR3 sequence: CASSFLLGQGRYEQYF. CDR3 DNA: TGTGCCAGCAGTTTCCTCCTGGGACAGGGCAGATACGAGCAGTACTTC.